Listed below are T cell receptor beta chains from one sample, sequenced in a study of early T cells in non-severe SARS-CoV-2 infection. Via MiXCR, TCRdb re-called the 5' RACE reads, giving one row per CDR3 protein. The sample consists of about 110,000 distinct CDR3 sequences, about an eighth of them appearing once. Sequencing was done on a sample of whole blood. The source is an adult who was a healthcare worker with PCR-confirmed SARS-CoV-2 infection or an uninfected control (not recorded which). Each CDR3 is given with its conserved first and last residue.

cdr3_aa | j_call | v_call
CATALSVAGGETQYF | TRBJ2-5 | TRBV10-3
CASSYPMVGRSEAFF | TRBJ1-1 | TRBV6-6
CSVEPTGGEAFF | TRBJ1-1 | TRBV29-1
CSGRGGLTYTQYF | TRBJ2-3 | TRBV29-1
CASSLKLAGVVGELFF | TRBJ2-2 | TRBV5-1
CASSPQRGVGSYNEQFF | TRBJ2-1 | TRBV18
CASSLKQGNEKLFF | TRBJ1-4 | TRBV27
CASSLGIRGTQPQHF | TRBJ1-5 | TRBV7-2
CASSPYWPYEQYF | TRBJ2-7 | TRBV5-5
CASSHSLRRSRGTNEKLFF | TRBJ1-4 | TRBV6-2/TRBV6-3
CASSLTGGHEQYF | TRBJ2-7 | TRBV12-3/TRBV12-4
CASSVSVMGGHTEAFF | TRBJ1-1 | TRBV9
CSVHTRSGANVLTF | TRBJ2-6 | TRBV29-1
CASSYSWRSSYEQYF | TRBJ2-7 | TRBV6-2/TRBV6-3
CSASDTSGRIGEQYF | TRBJ2-7 | TRBV20-1
CASSLALPGDSPLHF | TRBJ1-6 | TRBV7-9
CASSPFLAGQETQYF | TRBJ2-5 | TRBV18
CASSQETQGAPGYTF | TRBJ1-2 | TRBV4-1
CSVGGGRGGQPQHF | TRBJ1-5 | TRBV29-1
CASSEQTGPAVDGNTIYF | TRBJ1-3 | TRBV14
CASSQLYEQYF | TRBJ2-7 | TRBV11-2
CASGLVVGTGGTEAFF | TRBJ1-1 | TRBV12-5
CASSYGGPGKQYF | TRBJ2-7 | TRBV6-2/TRBV6-3
CSVGQDPNGYTF | TRBJ1-2 | TRBV29-1
CATSDSGQGGNGYTF | TRBJ1-2 | TRBV24-1
CASSSQAIAYEQYF | TRBJ2-7 | TRBV7-9
CASSQGIGGESSYEQYF | TRBJ2-7 | TRBV4-2
CATSDISGSGSNEQFF | TRBJ2-1 | TRBV24-1
CASSLDRGSSAEAFF | TRBJ1-1 | TRBV11-2
CASSPQQGNNSPLHF | TRBJ1-6 | TRBV7-9
CASSSRTTEAFF | TRBJ1-1 | TRBV5-8
CASSYSTGVFYGYTF | TRBJ1-2 | TRBV6-5
CASKLAGKKIEQYF | TRBJ2-7 | TRBV28
CASGHGTGGEQYF | TRBJ2-7 | TRBV11-2
CAISEGGTEAFF | TRBJ1-1 | TRBV10-3
CAISSMGQSYEQYF | TRBJ2-7 | TRBV10-3
CASSYWGRDYEQYF | TRBJ2-7 | TRBV6-2/TRBV6-3
CASSVGLAGVTGELFF | TRBJ2-2 | TRBV9
CASSPDWGRVNTEAFF | TRBJ1-1 | TRBV27
CATSAGEENTGELFF | TRBJ2-2 | TRBV24-1
CASSVDRARGHEQYF | TRBJ2-7 | TRBV25-1
CASARGPETQYF | TRBJ2-5 | TRBV2
CASSSGTGEGYTF | TRBJ1-2 | TRBV11-3
CSARTANWDEQFF | TRBJ2-1 | TRBV20-1
CAIKGAFSTDTQYF | TRBJ2-3 | TRBV10-3
CASSQSPSSYNSPLHF | TRBJ1-6 | TRBV4-2
CSARVNTEAFF | TRBJ1-1 | TRBV20-1
CASSQEPWVAGGGDTQYF | TRBJ2-3 | TRBV3-1
CASSSIPSGGNEQFF | TRBJ2-1 | TRBV7-6
CATEPGSAYNEQFF | TRBJ2-1 | TRBV6-1
CASSKGYQPQHF | TRBJ1-5 | TRBV7-2
CASSYPAGSGNTIYF | TRBJ1-3 | TRBV6-6
CASSPIQGTRETQYF | TRBJ2-5 | TRBV5-4
CASSLRSNTEAFF | TRBJ1-1 | TRBV7-2